One and the same sample provided the 15 T cell receptor beta chains below, sequenced in a study of regulatory T cells in long-lasting Graves disease. Time point described: newly diagnosed GD, antithyroid drugs for less than 3 months. Generation of the TCR library employed RNA extracted from PBMCs. iRepertoire HTBI primers and Arm-PCR of CDR3 regions built TCR beta libraries. TCRdb recomputed calls from the multiplex PCR reads with MiXCR, one row per CDR3 protein. The sample includes 510,000 or so distinct CDR3 sequences, 9.5% to 15% of them seen just once. These same data were also listed under a study on T cells in Graves' hyperthyroidism and ophthalmopathy.

Sample: peripheral blood mononuclear cells (PBMCs), taken at new diagnosis, from a patient treated with antithyroid drugs. These receptors were collected from a woman aged 30 to 39 with Graves disease.

This clonotype has ten or more counts. The chain combines TRBV3-1 with TRBJ2-3; 15 nucleotides line up with TRBD2. Trimming removed 0 bases from V and 3 bases from J; junction bases left unmatched: 10. Germline loops: CDR1 LGHDT, CDR2 YNNKEL (reference sequence). This CDR3 spans 20 amino acids. CDR3 sequence: CASSQDGLAGGPFRTDTQYF. The CDR3 nucleotides are TGTGCCAGCAGCCAAGATGGACTAGCGGGAGGGCCTTTCAGGACAGATACGCAGTATTTT.

This clonotype was seen many times. This sequence joins TRBV19 and TRBJ2-1, with 8 bases that match TRBD2. Germline trimming cut 7 bases from V and 1 base from J; bases unmatched to any gene: 9. Germline assignment: CDR1 LNHDA and CDR2 SQIVND (reference sequence). The CDR3 runs 16 residues. CDR3 coding DNA: TGTGCCAGTACCCCCATAGCGGGGCGATCCTACAATGAGCAGTTCTTC. It is translated as CASTPIAGRSYNEQFF.

This clonotype was recorded a few times. The junction departs from the called germline gene at one end, perhaps through a read error. The genes are TRBV12-3 or TRBV12-4 and TRBJ2-2, with D perhaps matching TRBD2 (6 bases). This CDR3 is 15 amino acids long. CDR3 DNA sequence: TGTGCCAGCAGGGACCTAGGAGGATTGACCGGGGGGCTGTTTTTT. Protein sequence: CASRDLGGLTGGLFF.

This clonotype has a count of ten or more. V is TRBV10-3 and J is TRBJ1-1; 9 bases match TRBD1. The V gene's germline CDR1 is ENHRY and CDR2 SYGVKD. The CDR3 is 13 amino acids. Losses at the gene ends were 8 bases for V and 3 bases for J; bases not matched to a gene: 4. The CDR3 sequence: CAIGDRVDTEAFF. Written as DNA, the CDR3 is TGTGCCATCGGGGACAGGGTAGACACTGAAGCTTTCTTT.

CDR3 coding DNA: TGTGCCAGCAGTGGTGTCTTCGGGAGACCAAGCTCTGGAAACACCATATATTTT. Amino acids: CASSGVFGRPSSGNTIYF. This chain uses TRBV11-2 with TRBJ1-3; no reliable D call. V lost 6 bases, J lost 0 bases, and 21 bases lay in between. The germline V gene encodes CDR1 SGHAT and CDR2 FQNNGV. The CDR3 covers 18 residues. Filled out from reference TRBV11-2 and TRBJ1-3, the complete variable domain reads EAGVAQSPRYKIIEKRQSVAFWCNPISGHATLYWYQQILGQGPKLLIQFQNNGVVDDSQLPKDRFSAERLKGVDSTLKIQPAKLEDSAVYLCASSGVFGRPSSGNTIYFGEGSWLTVV.

This clonotype was seen ten or more times. V gene TRBV2 combines with J gene TRBJ2-3; 9 bases are shared with TRBD2. This CDR3 is built from 18 residues. V gave up 6 bases and J gave up 0 bases; unmatched junction bases: 13. Germline-derived CDR1 and CDR2 are SNHLY and FYNNEI. CDR3 DNA: TGTGCCAGCAGCTTGTATCCGAGCGGGGGGATAAGCACAGATACGCAGTATTTT. Encoded protein: CASSLYPSGGISTDTQYF.

Many counts were recorded for this clonotype. The chain couples TRBV30 to TRBJ2-7; the D gene is possibly TRBD1 (6 bases). CDR1 GTSNPN and CDR2 SVGIG come from the germline V gene (reference sequence). The CDR3 is 15 amino acids. The V and J ends lost 5 bases and 2 bases respectively, with 19 bases between them. CDR3 region: CAWGLDRPYPYEQYF. The CDR3 nucleotides read TGTGCCTGGGGCCTTGACAGGCCTTACCCCTACGAGCAGTACTTC.

With respect to this clonotype: A read error is possible here, since a much larger clone lies one base away. This chain joins TRBV6-2 or TRBV6-3 and TRBJ1-5; D is uncertain. The V end was cut by 3 bases, the J end by 2 bases, with 23 bases between. Per the germline V gene, CDR1 is MNHEY and CDR2 is SVGEGT. The CDR3 extends over 19 amino acids. CDR3 region: CASSYKGSLPRYGNQPQHF. CDR3 in DNA: TGTGCCAGCAGTTATAAGGGCAGTTTGCCCCGATATGGCAATCAGCCCCAGCATTTT.

The rearrangement links TRBV19 to TRBJ1-5; D unresolved. Germline assignment: CDR1 LNHDA and CDR2 SQIVND (reference sequence). This CDR3 region has 16 residues. V lost 4 bases and J lost 2, with 15 bases in between. The CDR3 is CASSTLAAGGNQPQHF. The CDR3, as DNA: TGTGCCAGTAGTACCTTGGCGGCGGGTGGCAATCAGCCCCAGCATTTT.

This clonotype was observed at least ten times. The rearrangement links TRBV7-9 to TRBJ1-4; 8 positions agree with TRBD1. J lost 8 bases, V lost 5 bases, and 10 bases had no gene match. This CDR3 comprises 15 residues. Germline lookup yields CDR1 SEHNR and CDR2 FQNEAQ (reference sequence). CDR3 bases: TGTGCCAGCAGCCGCCCGACAGGGGCTGGAGAAAAACTGTTTTTT. It is translated as CASSRPTGAGEKLFF. Supplemented by reference TRBV7-9 and TRBJ1-4, the full variable domain reads DTGVSQNPRHKITKRGQNVTFRCDPISEHNRLYWYRQTLGQGPEFLTYFQNEAQLEKSRLLSDRFSAERPKGSFSTLEIQRTEQGDSAMYLCASSRPTGAGEKLFFGSGTQLSVL.

In this sample, this clonotype turned up a few times. This chain connects TRBV7-9 to TRBJ2-2, with D uncertain. The CDR3 extends over 15 amino acids. Trimming stripped 5 bases from V and 1 base from J, with 11 bases between. Germline V lookup: CDR1 SEHNR, CDR2 FQNEAQ (reference sequence). CDR3 nucleotide sequence: TGTGCCAGCAGCCCCTGGCTAGGGAACACCGGGGAGCTGTTTTTT. The encoded protein is CASSPWLGNTGELFF.

Comments on this clonotype: This may stem from a read error, because a much larger clone lies one nucleotide away. The chain recombines TRBV6-1 with TRBJ1-5; tentatively, D is TRBD1 (6 bases). The germline gives CDR1 MNHNS, CDR2 SASEGT. CDR3 length equals 15 residues. Here the CDR3 reads CASGESGQSNQPQHF. The CDR3 bases are TGTGCCAGCGGTGAGAGTGGACAGTCTAATCAGCCCCAGCATTTT.

The V call is TRBV5-6, the J call TRBJ1-3; unclear D gene. Germline CDR1 is SGHDT and CDR2 is YYEEEE. The ends were cut back, 6 bases at V and 6 bases at J, with 13 bases in the middle. The CDR3 is 13 residues long. CDR3 nucleotide sequence: TGTGCCAGCACCCTTTCCGCGCAAAACACCATATATTTT. It encodes CASTLSAQNTIYF. Based on the CDR3 plus reference TRBV5-6 and TRBJ1-3, the full variable domain is DAGVTQSPTHLIKTRGQQVTLRCSPKSGHDTVSWYQQALGQGPQFIFQYYEEEERQRGNFPDRFSGHQFPNYSSELNVNALLLGDSALYLCASTLSAQNTIYFGEGSWLTVV.

This clonotype was detected only a few times. At one of its ends the junction is not consistent with the germline gene, which may arise from a read error. The chain recombines TRBV12-3 or TRBV12-4 with TRBJ2-1; D remains unclear. The CDR3 totals 14 residues. DNA of the CDR3: TGTGCCAGCAGTTTTACTGTGTCCTACAATGGGCAGTTCTTC. Translation gives CASSFTVSYNGQFF.

The rearrangement uses TRBV20-1 and TRBJ1-1; D perhaps matches TRBD1 (5 bases). The germline V gene has CDR1 DFQATT and CDR2 SNEGSKA (reference sequence). The CDR3 runs 14 residues. Deletions cut 6 bases from V and 4 bases from J, with 18 bases between. The CDR3 is CSAKEGSGGTEAFF. CDR3 in DNA: TGCAGTGCGAAAGAGGGGAGTGGGGGCACTGAAGCTTTCTTT.